The entry that follows covers one T cell receptor beta chain sequence. As yet, its antigen is unknown. The data stem from a study of CD8 T cells in Susac syndrome. Peripheral blood CD8+ and CD4+ T cells were profiled by TCR beta sequencing. Negative isolation was used for CD8+ and CD4+ T cells and FACS enrichment for TEMRA cells. RNA, at about 0.5 to 1 ug, was reverse transcribed with random hexamers. Across 54 Vbeta and 13 Jbeta, immunoSEQ multiplex PCR amplified TCR beta CDR3. TCRdb used MiXCR to reprocess the immunoSEQ multiplex PCR reads, holding one entry per CDR3 protein. The sample holds 400,000 to 550,000 distinct CDR3 sequences; 85% to 90% are singletons and the top ten take 0.09% to 0.15%. Study-wide findings and caveats: By the study's own acknowledgment, its TCR sequencing and HLA analysis included relatively few individuals.

This CDR3 comprises 15 residues. The V gene's germline CDR1 is SGHRS and CDR2 YFSETQ. Trimming cost V 3 bases and J 3 bases; bases outside gene matches: 3. The specimen sequenced was CD8+ T cells from PBMCs. This chain joins TRBV5-1 and TRBJ2-1; 10 bases are a match to TRBD2. This clonotype originated in a human donor with multiple sclerosis. CDR3 sequence: CASSSGTSDYNEQFF. Here the CDR3 DNA reads TGCGCCAGCAGCTCCGGGACTAGCGACTACAATGAGCAGTTCTTC.